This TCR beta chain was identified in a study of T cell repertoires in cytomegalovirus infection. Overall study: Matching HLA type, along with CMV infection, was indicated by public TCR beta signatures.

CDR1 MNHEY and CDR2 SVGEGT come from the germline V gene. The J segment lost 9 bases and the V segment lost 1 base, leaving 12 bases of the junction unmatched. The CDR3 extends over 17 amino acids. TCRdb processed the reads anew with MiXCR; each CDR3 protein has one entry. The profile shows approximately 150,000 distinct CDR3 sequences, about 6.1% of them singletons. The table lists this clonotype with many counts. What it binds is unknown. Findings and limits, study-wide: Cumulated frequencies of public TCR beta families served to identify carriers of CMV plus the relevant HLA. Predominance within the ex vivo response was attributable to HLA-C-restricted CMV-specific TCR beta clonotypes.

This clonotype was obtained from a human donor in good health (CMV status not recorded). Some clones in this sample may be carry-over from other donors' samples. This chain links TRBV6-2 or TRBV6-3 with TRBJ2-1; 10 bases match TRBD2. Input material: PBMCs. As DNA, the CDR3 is TGTGCCAGCAGTTACTTACTTATAGCGGGGGGAGGTACTGAGCAGTTCTTC. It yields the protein CASSYLLIAGGGTEQFF.